The 20 T cell receptor beta chains presented below share a single source sample, sequenced in a study of OX40 agonist ivuxolimab in advanced cancers. Clones were read by immunoSEQ multiplex PCR, and TCRdb kept only the in-frame ones, dropping some. The data contain approximately 120,000 clones, roughly 92% of them singletons. The sample consisted of CD4+ or CD8+ T cells sorted from blood, taken in a trial of the OX40 agonist ivuxolimab. The receptors come from an adult with an advanced solid tumor such as melanoma, head and neck, liver or kidney cancer.

The rearrangement uses TRBV7-9 and TRBJ1-4; D gene ambiguous. There are 16 residues in the CDR3. From germline, CDR1 is SEHNR and CDR2 FQNEAQ (reference sequence). Trimming cost V 1 base and J 7 bases, with 16 bases left between them. The CDR3 loop is CASSLGVGTGIEKLFF. The CDR3 coding sequence is TGTGCCAGCAGCTTAGGGGTAGGAACTGGTATTGAAAAACTGTTTTTT.

This clone was counted a few times. The gene calls are TRBV6-5 and TRBJ1-2; D remains ambiguous. Trimming took off 0 bases at V and 8 bases at J, with 10 bases between the two ends. Germline V CDR1 and CDR2: MNHEY, SVGAGI. This CDR3 is 13 amino acids long. The CDR3 nucleotides are TGTGCCAGCAGTTACTCGAGGGCTAGCGGCTACACCTTC. Protein sequence: CASSYSRASGYTF.

This chain joins TRBV9 and TRBJ2-1; 9 bases agree with TRBD2. The J segment lost 6 bases and the V segment lost 0 bases, leaving 4 bases of the junction unmatched. The CDR3 is made up of 15 amino acids. The germline V gene has CDR1 SGDLS and CDR2 YYNGEE. The CDR3 DNA reads TGTGCCAGCAGCGTAGAAGCGGGAGGCCGCAATGAGCAGTTCTTC. Translated: CASSVEAGGRNEQFF.

CDR3 sequence reads: CASSPPSGTGELFF. CDR3 coding DNA: TGTGCCAGCAGCCCACCCTCGGGCACCGGGGAGCTGTTTTTT. The V gene is TRBV7-3, the J gene TRBJ2-2; unclear D gene. The CDR3 is 14 residues long. The V and J ends lost 5 bases and 4 bases respectively, with 11 bases between them. The germline CDR1 and CDR2 sequences are SGHTA and FQGTGA.

The rearrangement links TRBV18 to TRBJ2-7; D call uncertain. Germline assignment: CDR1 KGHSH and CDR2 LQKENI. The length of the CDR3 is 14 residues. Trimming stripped 3 bases from V and 0 bases from J, with 9 bases between. CDR3 sequence reads: CASSPSLSSYEQYF. The CDR3 DNA is TGTGCCAGCTCACCGTCTCTGAGCTCCTACGAGCAGTACTTC.

V gene TRBV19 combines with J gene TRBJ1-4; D ambiguous. Germline V gene data show CDR1 as LNHDA and CDR2 as SQIVND (reference sequence). The CDR3 runs 13 residues. V was cut by 0 bases and J by 14 bases, with 13 bases left in between. CDR3 loop: CASSIDGRSRLFF. As DNA, the CDR3 is TGTGCCAGTAGTATAGACGGGCGGTCTCGTCTGTTTTTT.

The V gene is TRBV11-2, the J gene TRBJ1-6; unclear D gene. The ends were cut back, 3 bases at V and 9 bases at J, with 12 bases in the middle. CDR1 SGHAT and CDR2 FQNNGV come from the germline V gene. CDR3 length: 14 amino acids. The CDR3: CASSLDPGVSPLHF. The CDR3 DNA follows: TGTGCCAGCAGCTTGGACCCTGGGGTTTCACCCCTCCACTTT.

This clone appeared a few times. The V gene is TRBV4-1, the J gene TRBJ2-1, with D unresolved. V gave up 1 base and J gave up 1 base, with 11 bases separating them. The germline CDR1 and CDR2 sequences are MGHRA and YSYEKL. The CDR3 runs 16 residues. CDR3 sequence: CASSQVNIVSYNEQFF. The CDR3 nucleotides read TGCGCCAGCAGCCAAGTCAACATCGTGTCCTACAATGAGCAGTTCTTC.

The V and J genes are TRBV6-5 and TRBJ2-1, with 7 bases lining up with TRBD2. J lost 8 bases, V lost 0 bases, and 4 bases had no gene match. Germline values: CDR1 MNHEY, CDR2 SVGAGI. This CDR3 contains 14 residues. The DNA for the CDR3 is TGTGCCAGCAGTTACTCGAGTCTAGCGGATGAGCAGTTCTTC. It codes for CASSYSSLADEQFF.

V usage is TRBV7-8 and J usage is TRBJ1-1; 9 bases fit TRBD1. This CDR3 is built from 16 residues. With V trimmed by 0 bases and J by 4 bases, 6 bases remained unmatched. CDR1 SGHVS and CDR2 FQNEAQ come from the germline V gene. CDR3 nucleotide sequence: TGTGCCAGCAGCTTAGCCGGGACAGGGCTCTTCACTGAAGCTTTCTTT. It specifies CASSLAGTGLFTEAFF.

The rearrangement uses TRBV7-9 and TRBJ1-2; D perhaps matches TRBD1 (6 bases). The V end lost 4 bases, the J end lost 0 bases, and 12 bases lay between the germline ends. Germline CDR1 SEHNR, CDR2 FQNEAQ (reference sequence). This CDR3 is 15 amino acids long. CDR3 protein: CASSSRDTANYGYTF. CDR3 nucleotides: TGTGCCAGCAGCTCCCGGGACACCGCTAACTATGGCTACACCTTC. Using reference TRBV7-9 and TRBJ1-2 for the parts outside the CDR3, the full variable domain is DTGVSQNPRHKITKRGQNVTFRCDPISEHNRLYWYRQTLGQGPEFLTYFQNEAQLEKSRLLSDRFSAERPKGSFSTLEIQRTEQGDSAMYLCASSSRDTANYGYTFGSGTRLTVV.

The chain couples TRBV9 to TRBJ2-1, with 11 bases that match TRBD2. Germline CDR1 is SGDLS and CDR2 is YYNGEE. V dropped 0 bases and J dropped 4; count of bases not matched to a gene: 18. This CDR3 is built from 21 residues. The CDR3, as DNA: TGTGCCAGCAGCGTAGTGGGGAGGGGACTTAAGGGACTAGCGGATTACAATGAGCAGTTCTTC. Its translation is CASSVVGRGLKGLADYNEQFF.

This chain links TRBV10-3 with TRBJ1-2; D remains ambiguous. Trimming left V 7 bases short and J 0 bases short, with 12 bases between. The CDR3 contains 14 residues. CDR1 and CDR2 from the germline V gene are ENHRY and SYGVKD. DNA for the CDR3: TGTGCCATCACGGAGGTGAGAGCTAACTATGGCTACACCTTC. It specifies CAITEVRANYGYTF.

The rearrangement uses TRBV2 and TRBJ2-7, with 9 bases matching TRBD1. Trimming cost V 4 bases and J 3 bases; bases outside gene matches: 4. This CDR3 spans 14 amino acids. The germline gives CDR1 SNHLY, CDR2 FYNNEI. CDR3 nucleotide sequence: TGTGCCAGCAGTGGCAGGACAGGGGTCTACGAGCAGTACTTC. It yields the protein CASSGRTGVYEQYF.

This chain uses TRBV7-3 with TRBJ1-1, with 8 bases aligning to TRBD1. Germline V gives CDR1 SGHTA, CDR2 FQGTGA. J was trimmed by 0 bases and V by 4 bases; bases with no gene match: 16. This CDR3 is built from 19 residues. CDR3: CASSSDPATGGGMNTEAFF. As DNA, the CDR3 is TGTGCCAGCAGCTCCGACCCGGCCACAGGGGGAGGTATGAACACTGAAGCTTTCTTT. Based on the CDR3 plus reference TRBV7-3 and TRBJ1-1, the full variable domain is GAGVSQTPSNKVTEKGKYVELRCDPISGHTALYWYRQSLGQGPEFLIYFQGTGAADDSGLPNDRFFAVRPEGSVSTLKIQRTERGDSAVYLCASSSDPATGGGMNTEAFFGQGTRLTVV.

The chain links TRBV6-6 to TRBJ2-7; no clear D gene. The germline V gene encodes CDR1 MNHNY and CDR2 SVGAGI (reference sequence). Trimming shortened V by 2 bases and J by 2 bases, and 10 bases separated the two germline ends. This CDR3 comprises 14 residues. The CDR3 DNA reads as TGTGCCAGCAGTTACCGAGCATCTACCTACGAGCAGTACTTC. As protein: CASSYRASTYEQYF.

This clone was recorded only once. The chain joins TRBV18 to TRBJ2-4; D is undetermined. V dropped 6 bases and J dropped 8 bases, with 14 bases sitting between them. CDR3 size: 13 residues. Germline V lookup: CDR1 KGHSH, CDR2 LQKENI. DNA for the CDR3: TGTGCCAGCTCGCTCCTTCCGAACGACATTCAGTACTTC. Translated, it gives CASSLLPNDIQYF.

This sequence joins TRBV14 and TRBJ1-1; no reliable D call. CDR3 length: 18 residues. V shed 0 bases and J shed 1 base, with 18 bases lying between them. Germline CDR1 is SGHDN and CDR2 is FVKESK. The CDR3 loop reads CASSQDRRIPLTNTEAFF. The CDR3, as DNA: TGTGCCAGCAGCCAAGATCGGAGGATTCCCTTGACGAACACTGAAGCTTTCTTT. Full variable domain (outside the CDR3, taken from reference TRBV14 and TRBJ1-1): EAGVTQFPSHSVIEKGQTVTLRCDPISGHDNLYWYRRVMGKEIKFLLHFVKESKQDESGMPNNRFLAERTGGTYSTLKVQPAELEDSGVYFCASSQDRRIPLTNTEAFFGQGTRLTVV.

The rearrangement joins TRBV7-3 to TRBJ2-6; tentatively, D is TRBD2 (6 bases). The length of the CDR3 is 14 residues. Trimming removed 5 bases from V and 4 bases from J, with 9 bases in between. CDR1 is SGHTA and CDR2 is FQGTGA in the germline V gene. CDR3 sequence (DNA): TGTGCCAGCAGCCCAGCGGGCGGGGCCAACGTCCTGACTTTC. Translating gives CASSPAGGANVLTF.

This chain connects TRBV27 to TRBJ1-6; unclear D gene. V lost 6 bases, J lost 5 bases, and 14 bases lay in between. Germline V gene data show CDR1 as MNHEY and CDR2 as SMNVEV (reference sequence). The CDR3 totals 15 residues. CDR3 loop: CASRQTPRDNSPLHF. In nucleotides, the CDR3 is TGTGCCAGCAGACAGACACCTCGGGATAATTCACCCCTCCACTTT.